The source of this T cell receptor (beta chain) is a study of OX40 agonist ivuxolimab in advanced cancers. Study-level points and caveats: More expanded clones were seen, on average, in CD8+ T cells than in CD4+.

The repertoire was sequenced with immunoSEQ multiplex PCR; TCRdb's copy has only in-frame clones and lacks some. Counted here are roughly 76,000 clones, around 86% occurring once; the ten biggest clones make up just over 2.5%. CDR1 is MDHEN and CDR2 is SYDVKM in the germline V gene. The V end was cut by 6 bases, the J end by 2 bases, with 4 bases between. This CDR3 comprises 12 residues. Remarks on this clone: Its target is unknown.

The receptor comes from an adult with an advanced solid tumor such as melanoma, head and neck, liver or kidney cancer. This chain joins TRBV28 and TRBJ2-2; D not resolved. The sequencing used CD4+ or CD8+ T cells sorted from blood, collected in a trial of the OX40 agonist ivuxolimab. The CDR3 DNA sequence: TGTGCCAGCAGGATCAACACCGGGGAGCTGTTTTTT. Encoded protein: CASRINTGELFF.